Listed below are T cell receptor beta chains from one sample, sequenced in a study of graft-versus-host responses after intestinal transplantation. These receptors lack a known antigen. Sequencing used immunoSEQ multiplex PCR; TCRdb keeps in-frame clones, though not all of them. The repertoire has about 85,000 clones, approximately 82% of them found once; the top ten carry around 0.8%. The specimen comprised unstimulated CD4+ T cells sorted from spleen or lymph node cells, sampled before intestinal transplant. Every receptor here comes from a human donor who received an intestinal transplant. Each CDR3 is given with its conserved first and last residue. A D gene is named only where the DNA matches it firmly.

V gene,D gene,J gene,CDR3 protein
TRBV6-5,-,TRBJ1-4,CASRLWTDNEKLFF
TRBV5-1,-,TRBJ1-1,CASSLESEAFF
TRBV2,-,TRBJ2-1,CASRKLDTYNEQFF
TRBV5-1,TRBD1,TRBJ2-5,CASSLGGQGQETQYF
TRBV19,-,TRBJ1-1,CATYPVAGVMNTEAFF
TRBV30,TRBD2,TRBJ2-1,CAWSLGLAGGFNNEQFF
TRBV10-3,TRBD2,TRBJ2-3,CAISDQRGFPTDTQYF
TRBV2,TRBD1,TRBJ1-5,CASTETLGGEDQPQHF
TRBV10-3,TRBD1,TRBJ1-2,CAISESGQIYGYTF
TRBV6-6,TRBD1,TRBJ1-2,CASSYGTGEDYGYTF
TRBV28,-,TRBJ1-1,CASSPGGRGTEAFF
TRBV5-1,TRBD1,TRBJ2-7,CASSLVAGGAYEQYF
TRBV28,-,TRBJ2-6,CASRRGSGANVLTF